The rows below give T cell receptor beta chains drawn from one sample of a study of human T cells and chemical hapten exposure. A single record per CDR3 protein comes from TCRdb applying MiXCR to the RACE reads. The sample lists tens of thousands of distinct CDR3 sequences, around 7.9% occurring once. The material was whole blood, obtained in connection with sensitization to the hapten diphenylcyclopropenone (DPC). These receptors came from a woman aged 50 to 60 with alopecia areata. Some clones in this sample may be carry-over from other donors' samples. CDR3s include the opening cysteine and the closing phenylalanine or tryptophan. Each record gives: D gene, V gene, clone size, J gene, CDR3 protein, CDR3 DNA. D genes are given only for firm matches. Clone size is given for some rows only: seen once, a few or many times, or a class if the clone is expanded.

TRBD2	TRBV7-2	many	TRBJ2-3	CASGAGTTDTQYF	TGTGCCAGCGGAGCGGGGACCACAGATACGCAGTATTTT
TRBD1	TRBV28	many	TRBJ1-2	CASSLLGSTGATYGYTF	TGTGCCAGCAGCCTTTTGGGGAGTACAGGGGCGACCTATGGCTACACCTTC
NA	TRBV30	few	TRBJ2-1	CAWSLSYRTEQFF	TGTGCCTGGAGCCTATCCTACAGGACTGAGCAGTTCTTC
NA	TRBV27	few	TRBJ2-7	CASSTGSTYEQYF	TGTGCCAGCTCTACAGGGAGTACCTACGAGCAGTACTTC
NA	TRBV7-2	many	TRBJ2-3	CASSLGPGATDTQYF	TGTGCCAGCAGCTTAGGACCGGGGGCCACAGATACGCAGTATTTT
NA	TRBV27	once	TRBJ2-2	CASSLFPLNTGELFF	TGTGCCAGCAGTTTATTCCCCCTCAACACCGGGGAGCTGTTTTTT
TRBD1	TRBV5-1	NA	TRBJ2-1	CASSLGGRLNEQFF	TGCGCCAGCAGCTTAGGGGGCCGGCTCAATGAGCAGTTCTTC
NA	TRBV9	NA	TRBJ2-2	CASSPSGADTGELFF	TGTGCCAGCAGCCCCTCAGGGGCAGATACCGGGGAGCTGTTTTTT
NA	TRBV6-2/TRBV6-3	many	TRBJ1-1	CASSYNRGRTEAFF	TGTGCCAGCAGTTACAATAGGGGTCGGACTGAAGCTTTCTTT
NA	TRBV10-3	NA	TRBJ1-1	CAISEGTVNTEAFF	TGTGCCATCAGTGAGGGGACGGTGAACACTGAAGCTTTCTTT
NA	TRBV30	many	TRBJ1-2	CAWSVRRGTDGYTF	TGTGCCTGGAGTGTACGACGAGGGACCGACGGCTACACCTTC
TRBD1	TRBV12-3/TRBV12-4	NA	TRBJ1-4	CASSFHAGTGATNEKLFF	TGTGCCAGCAGTTTCCACGCCGGGACAGGGGCAACTAATGAAAAACTGTTTTTT
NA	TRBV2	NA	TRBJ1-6	CASSEEGFGSPLHF	TGTGCCAGCAGTGAAGAAGGGTTCGGCTCACCCCTCCACTTT
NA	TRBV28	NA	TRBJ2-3	CASTVGVSTDTQYF	TGTGCCAGCACCGTGGGCGTGAGCACAGATACGCAGTATTTT
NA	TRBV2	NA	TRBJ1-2	CASKPTPGQNYGYTF	TGTGCCAGCAAGCCCACCCCGGGGCAGAACTATGGCTACACCTTC
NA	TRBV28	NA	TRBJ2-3	CASRDSDTQYF	TGTGCCAGCAGGGACTCGGATACGCAGTATTTT
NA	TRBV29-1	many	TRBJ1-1	CSGGQLNTEAFF	TGCAGCGGTGGACAGCTGAACACTGAAGCTTTCTTT
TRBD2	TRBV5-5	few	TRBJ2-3	CASSEMKIAGGPVTDTQYF	TGTGCCAGCAGCGAAATGAAGATAGCGGGGGGGCCGGTCACAGATACGCAGTATTTT
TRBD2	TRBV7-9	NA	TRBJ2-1	CASSLYREGREQFF	TGTGCCAGCAGCTTATATAGGGAGGGTAGAGAGCAGTTCTTC
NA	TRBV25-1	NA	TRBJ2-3	CASSESVLATQYF	TGTGCCAGCAGTGAATCCGTACTAGCCACGCAGTATTTT
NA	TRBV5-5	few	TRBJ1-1	CASSFRIRERGEAFF	TGTGCCAGCAGCTTTCGGATTCGGGAAAGGGGTGAAGCTTTCTTT
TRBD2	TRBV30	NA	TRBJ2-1	CAWSETSGRFGEQFF	TGTGCCTGGAGTGAGACTAGCGGGAGGTTCGGTGAGCAGTTCTTC
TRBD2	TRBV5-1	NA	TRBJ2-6	CASSVGTSGSLSGANVLTF	TGCGCCAGCAGCGTAGGGACTAGCGGGAGCCTCTCTGGGGCCAACGTCCTGACTTTC
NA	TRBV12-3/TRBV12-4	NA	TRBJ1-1	CASSLAGRGEAFF	TGTGCCAGCAGTTTAGCGGGCAGGGGTGAAGCTTTCTTT
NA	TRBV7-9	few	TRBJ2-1	CASSLSISANEQFF	TGTGCCAGCAGCTTGAGCATTTCTGCCAATGAGCAGTTCTTC
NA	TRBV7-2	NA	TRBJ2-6	CASSMGQLSSGANVLTF	TGTGCCAGCAGCATGGGACAACTTAGTTCTGGGGCCAACGTCCTGACTTTC
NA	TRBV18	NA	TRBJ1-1	CASSPEKGKDTEAFF	TGTGCCAGCTCACCAGAAAAAGGGAAGGACACTGAAGCTTTCTTT
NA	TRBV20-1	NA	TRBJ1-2	CSAKTQEHGYTF	TGCAGTGCTAAAACCCAGGAACATGGCTACACCTTC
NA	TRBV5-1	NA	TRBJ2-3	CASSKTRTDTQYF	TGCGCCAGCAGCAAAACTCGCACAGATACGCAGTATTTT
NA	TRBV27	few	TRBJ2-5	CASGTRGVLETQYF	TGTGCCAGCGGGACTCGAGGGGTCCTCGAGACCCAGTACTTC
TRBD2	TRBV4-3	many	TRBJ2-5	CASSQDRGGRDSRTQYF	TGCGCCAGCAGCCAAGATCGGGGCGGGAGGGACTCCCGGACCCAGTACTTC
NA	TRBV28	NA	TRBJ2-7	CASRTGRWEQYF	TGTGCCAGCAGGACGGGAAGGTGGGAGCAGTACTTC
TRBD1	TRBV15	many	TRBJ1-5	CATSTTGTYSNQPQHF	TGTGCCACCAGCACGACAGGGACTTATAGCAATCAGCCCCAGCATTTT
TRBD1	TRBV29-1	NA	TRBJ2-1	CSAAGQVSYNEQFF	TGCAGCGCGGCGGGACAGGTCTCCTACAATGAGCAGTTCTTC
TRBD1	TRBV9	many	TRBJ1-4	CASSERQGSATNEKLFF	TGTGCCAGCAGCGAACGACAGGGTTCCGCAACTAATGAAAAACTGTTTTTT
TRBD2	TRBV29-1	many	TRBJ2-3	CSVEGSGGPSTDTQYF	TGCAGCGTTGAAGGAAGCGGGGGACCTAGCACAGATACGCAGTATTTT
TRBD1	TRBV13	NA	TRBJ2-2	CASSQTAGTGGTGELFF	TGTGCCAGCAGCCAAACTGCCGGGACAGGGGGCACCGGGGAGCTGTTTTTT
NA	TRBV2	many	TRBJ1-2	CSRGPGGYTF	TGTTCTCGGGGGCCGGGCGGCTACACCTTC
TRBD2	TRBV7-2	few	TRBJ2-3	CASSFTGGQDTQYF	TGTGCCAGCAGCTTTACGGGAGGGCAGGATACGCAGTATTTT
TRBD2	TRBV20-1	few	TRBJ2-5	CSAWAGGSGETQYF	TGCAGTGCTTGGGCGGGGGGCTCCGGAGAGACCCAGTACTTC
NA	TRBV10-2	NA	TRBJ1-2	CASSRDKLHYGYTF	TGCGCCAGCAGCCGGGACAAACTTCACTATGGCTACACCTTC
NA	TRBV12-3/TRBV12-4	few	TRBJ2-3	CASRLSWDGLGVTQYF	TGTGCCAGCAGACTATCGTGGGACGGATTAGGGGTTACGCAGTATTTT
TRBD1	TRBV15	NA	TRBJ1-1	CATSRWTGDTEAFF	TGTGCCACCAGCAGATGGACAGGGGACACTGAAGCTTTCTTT
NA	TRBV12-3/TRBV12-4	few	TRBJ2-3	CASSSSIVSGSQVDTQYF	TGTGCCAGCAGTTCCTCCATTGTTTCCGGGAGTCAGGTAGATACGCAGTATTTT
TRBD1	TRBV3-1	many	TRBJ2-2	CASSHDRGLTGELFF	TGTGCCAGCAGCCATGACAGGGGGCTCACCGGGGAGCTGTTTTTT
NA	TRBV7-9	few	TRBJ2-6	CASSSAGGPGANVLTF	TGTGCCAGCAGCTCTGCTGGGGGCCCTGGGGCCAACGTCCTGACTTTC
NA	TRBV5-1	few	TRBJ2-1	CASNPGINNEQFF	TGCGCCAGCAACCCCGGAATAAATAATGAGCAGTTCTTC
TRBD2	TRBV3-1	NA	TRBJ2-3	CASSRDGTSLTDTQYF	TGTGCCAGCAGCCGAGATGGGACTAGCCTCACAGATACGCAGTATTTT
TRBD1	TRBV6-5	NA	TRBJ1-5	CASSPHTGALNQPQHF	TGTGCCAGCAGTCCACACACAGGGGCCCTCAATCAGCCCCAGCATTTT
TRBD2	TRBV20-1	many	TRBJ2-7	CSACMTSGRVYEQYF	TGCAGTGCCTGTATGACTAGCGGGAGAGTCTACGAGCAGTACTTC
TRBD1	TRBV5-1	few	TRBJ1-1	CASSPGQGGGTEAFF	TGCGCCAGCAGCCCCGGACAGGGAGGGGGGACTGAAGCTTTCTTT
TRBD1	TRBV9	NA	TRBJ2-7	CASSVVGGQGALRTSTYEQYF	TGTGCCAGCAGCGTAGTGGGGGGACAGGGGGCGCTTAGGACTAGCACCTACGAGCAGTACTTC
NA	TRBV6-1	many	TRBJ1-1	CASTGNTEAFF	TGTGCCAGCACTGGGAACACTGAAGCTTTCTTT
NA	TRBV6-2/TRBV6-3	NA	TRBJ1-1	CASTTAETMNTEAFF	TGTGCCAGCACCACCGCGGAGACAATGAACACTGAAGCTTTCTTT
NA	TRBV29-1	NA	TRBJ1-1	CSVARTDLGTEAFF	TGCAGCGTTGCACGGACAGATTTAGGCACTGAAGCTTTCTTT
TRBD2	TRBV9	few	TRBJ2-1	CASSPRGSGSSYNEQFF	TGTGCCAGCAGCCCCCGGGGTAGCGGGAGCTCCTACAATGAGCAGTTCTTC
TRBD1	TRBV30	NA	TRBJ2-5	CAWAGQGRETQYF	TGTGCCTGGGCCGGACAGGGGCGGGAGACCCAGTACTTC